This T cell receptor beta chain is drawn from a study of regulatory T cells in long-lasting Graves disease. Whole-study context: Newly diagnosed Graves' patients had under 3 months of antithyroid drugs. Findings of the study overall: TRBV28 was favored in persistent disease, as were TRBJ1-2 and TRBJ2-5.

Time point described: newly diagnosed GD, antithyroid drugs for less than 3 months. RNA from PBMCs was the source of the TCR library. The authors built TCR beta libraries using iRepertoire HTBI primers and Arm-PCR of CDR3 regions. TCRdb ran MiXCR on the multiplex PCR reads and lists one entry per CDR3 protein. The table has approximately 560,000 distinct CDR3 sequences, more than 15% seen once. Trimming pared 0 bases from V and 1 base from J, leaving 10 bases between. Per the germline V gene, CDR1 is ENHRY and CDR2 is SYGVKD. The CDR3 loop spans 16 amino acids. About this clonotype itself: The antigen is undetermined.

These data also formed part of another study, on T cells in Graves' hyperthyroidism and ophthalmopathy. In that study: Stable hyperthyroidism was told apart from ophthalmopathy by a model built on 13 V-J features.

This sequence joins TRBV10-3 and TRBJ2-1; D is unresolved. The material sequenced was peripheral blood mononuclear cells (PBMCs), taken at new diagnosis, from a patient treated with antithyroid drugs. The source of this sequence is a man aged 18 to 30 with Graves disease. CDR3 DNA sequence: TGTGCCATCAGTGAGTCGCGCAGGCTGTCCTACAATGAGCAGTTCTTC. This codes for CAISESRRLSYNEQFF.